The 32 T cell receptor beta chains below come from one sample, sequenced in a study of blood T cell repertoires in COVID-19. Some clones are missing from TCRdb's copy, which holds only in-frame ones; the method was immunoSEQ multiplex PCR. The sample gives about 75,000 clones, about nine tenths of which show up once; around 2.5% is in the top ten. Source material: peripheral blood. Every receptor here comes from a human donor in a cohort sampled during active COVID-19.

The chain uses TRBV7-9 and TRBJ1-4, with TRBD1 matching 8 bases. The CDR3 length is 15 residues. Germline CDR1 is SEHNR and CDR2 is FQNEAQ (reference sequence). V lost 5 bases, J lost 6 bases, and 8 bases stayed unmatched. The CDR3 spells CASSHRQGRDEKLFF. CDR3 DNA sequence: TGTGCCAGCAGCCACAGACAGGGGCGGGATGAAAAACTGTTTTTT.

Notes on this clone: The junction and the germline gene differ at one end; a read error may be behind it. The chain employs TRBV19 and TRBJ2-7, with D possibly being TRBD1 (6 bases). The germline gives CDR1 LNHDA, CDR2 SQIVND (reference sequence). There are 15 residues in the CDR3. CDR3 amino acids: CASRIAGDTSYEQYF. The CDR3 nucleotides read TGTGCCAGTAGGATAGCAGGGGACACCAGCTACGAGCAGTACTTC.

The chain couples TRBV11-3 to TRBJ1-6, with D unclear. The CDR3 extends over 20 amino acids. V gave up 0 bases and J gave up 0 bases, with 18 bases separating them. Germline V gene lookup returns CDR1 SGHNT and CDR2 YENEEA. CDR3: CASSLDLSWTSYSYNSPLHF. CDR3 sequence (DNA): TGTGCCAGCAGCTTAGATCTTTCGTGGACTTCCTACTCCTATAATTCACCCCTCCACTTT.

Here the CDR3 reads CASSSPSTSGEQFF. The CDR3 nucleotides read TGCGCCAGCAGCTCACCTTCGACTAGCGGGGAGCAGTTCTTC. The chain carries TRBV5-1 and TRBJ2-1; TRBD2 aligns across 10 bases. The CDR3 extends over 14 amino acids. In germline, CDR1 is SGHRS, CDR2 YFSETQ. After removal of 3 bases from V and 10 bases from J, the junction contained 7 bases not matched to a gene.

The V and J genes are TRBV4-1 and TRBJ2-3; 8 positions match TRBD2. The germline V gene has CDR1 MGHRA and CDR2 YSYEKL. The CDR3 consists of 16 residues. The ends lost 4 bases at V and 0 bases at J; junction bases unmatched: 6. The CDR3 nucleotides are TGCGCCAGCAGCCGACTAACTAGCGGAAGCACAGATACGCAGTATTTT. Translating it yields CASSRLTSGSTDTQYF.

The V gene is TRBV18, the J gene TRBJ2-7, with D maybe TRBD2 (5 bases). Germline loops: CDR1 KGHSH, CDR2 LQKENI. The CDR3 has 13 amino acids. Trimming took 4 bases from V and 0 from J, leaving 7 bases between them. DNA of the CDR3: TGTGCCAGCTCACTTGGGAGCTCCTACGAGCAGTACTTC. Its protein is CASSLGSSYEQYF. Complete variable domain (other parts from reference TRBV18 and TRBJ2-7): NAGVMQNPRHLVRRRGQEARLRCSPMKGHSHVYWYRQLPEEGLKFMVYLQKENIIDESGMPKERFSAEFPKEGPSILRIQQVVRGDSAAYFCASSLGSSYEQYFGPGTRLTVT.

The chain links TRBV7-9 to TRBJ2-1, with TRBD2 identical over 11 bases. The CDR3 contains 19 residues. V shed 2 bases and J 0 bases; nucleotides not matched to a gene: 9. In germline, CDR1 is SEHNR, CDR2 FQNEAQ (reference sequence). The CDR3 is CASSLKVGLAGYSYNEQFF. The CDR3 DNA follows: TGTGCCAGCAGCTTAAAGGTAGGACTAGCGGGTTACTCCTACAATGAGCAGTTCTTC.

The sample holds a few counts of this clone. The chain carries TRBV7-9 and TRBJ1-6; 7 bases fit TRBD1. The CDR3 totals 16 residues. Per the germline V gene, CDR1 is SEHNR and CDR2 is FQNEAQ (reference sequence). Trimming took 4 bases from V and 4 from J; bases not matched to a gene: 7. The DNA for the CDR3 is TGTGCCAGCAGCTCAGACAGGGCCACTTATAATTCACCCCTCCACTTT. Its translation is CASSSDRATYNSPLHF. Full variable domain (remainder filled in from reference TRBV7-9 and TRBJ1-6): DTGVSQNPRHKITKRGQNVTFRCDPISEHNRLYWYRQTLGQGPEFLTYFQNEAQLEKSRLLSDRFSAERPKGSFSTLEIQRTEQGDSAMYLCASSSDRATYNSPLHFGNGTRLTVT.

This clone has just one count. The genes are TRBV28 and TRBJ2-7; the match to TRBD1 covers 8 bases. The J segment lost 2 bases and the V segment lost 6 bases, leaving 6 bases of the junction unmatched. CDR1 and CDR2 from the germline V gene are MDHEN and SYDVKM. This CDR3 region has 14 residues. CDR3 DNA sequence: TGTGCCAGCAGCCAACAGGGGGATGCCTACGAGCAGTACTTC. Amino acid sequence: CASSQQGDAYEQYF.

This clone was observed a single time. The chain is built from TRBV19 and TRBJ1-5, with 9 bases aligning to TRBD1. This CDR3 contains 17 residues. Germline CDR1 is LNHDA and CDR2 is SQIVND (reference sequence). Trimming took 1 base from V and 3 from J; bases not matched to a gene: 7. The CDR3 is CASSIVVGTGINQPQHF. The CDR3 region has the DNA TGTGCCAGTAGTATAGTTGTGGGGACAGGGATCAATCAGCCCCAGCATTTT.

This chain connects TRBV5-1 to TRBJ2-5, with 11 nucleotides matching TRBD2. This CDR3 has 14 amino acids. Germline-derived CDR1 and CDR2 are SGHRS and YFSETQ. V trimming: 4 bases; J trimming: 4 bases; junction bases outside the gene matches: 3. For the CDR3, the DNA is TGCGCCAGCAGCATGACTAGCGGGATAGAGACCCAGTACTTC. Translation gives CASSMTSGIETQYF. The full variable domain, completed using reference TRBV5-1 and TRBJ2-5, is KAGVTQTPRYLIKTRGQQVTLSCSPISGHRSVSWYQQTPGQGLQFLFEYFSETQRNKGNFPGRFSGRQFSNSRSEMNVSTLELGDSALYLCASSMTSGIETQYFGPGTRLLVL.

The rearrangement links TRBV3-1 (or the pseudogene TRBV3-2) to TRBJ2-7, with 9 bases that match TRBD1. Germline V lookup: CDR1 LGHDT, CDR2 YNNKEL (reference sequence). The CDR3 runs to 15 residues. With 5 bases clipped from V and 3 bases from J, the junction kept 8 bases outside the gene matches. Here the CDR3 reads CASSNRQGGIYEQYF. CDR3 coding DNA: TGTGCCAGCAGCAACCGACAGGGGGGAATCTACGAGCAGTACTTC.

V gene TRBV28 combines with J gene TRBJ2-7; D gene uncertain. The germline CDR1 and CDR2 sequences are MDHEN and SYDVKM. The V gene lost 6 bases and the J gene lost 0 bases, with 6 bases spanning the gap. The CDR3 spans 12 residues. The CDR3, as DNA: TGTGCCAGCAGCCTGAGCTCCTACGAGCAGTACTTC. Translating gives CASSLSSYEQYF.

The rearrangement uses TRBV6-2 or TRBV6-3 and TRBJ2-2; D uncertain. CDR1 MNHEY and CDR2 SVGEGT come from the germline V gene. CDR3 length: 15 residues. V lost 5 bases to trimming and J lost 2 bases, with 12 bases between them. CDR3 protein: CASSIPLKNTGELFF. The DNA of the CDR3 is TGTGCCAGCAGTATCCCTTTAAAAAACACCGGGGAGCTGTTTTTT.

The rearrangement joins TRBV15 to TRBJ2-7; 9 nucleotides line up with TRBD2. Germline V gene data show CDR1 as LNHNV and CDR2 as YYDKDF (reference sequence). This CDR3 region has 15 residues. V shed 1 base, J shed 1 base, and the junction held 2 bases outside the gene matches. In DNA form, the CDR3 reads TGTGCCACCAGCAGAGGGGCGGGGGGGTCCTACGAGCAGTACTTC. Residues: CATSRGAGGSYEQYF.

The V gene is TRBV9, the J gene TRBJ1-6; 7 bases are a match to TRBD1. V lost 0 bases to trimming and J lost 3 bases; unmatched junction nucleotides: 3. The CDR3 is made up of 16 amino acids. Germline lookup yields CDR1 SGDLS and CDR2 YYNGEE. The chain's CDR3 is CASSVGGGYYNSPLHF. Here the CDR3 DNA reads TGTGCCAGCAGCGTAGGAGGGGGCTACTATAATTCACCCCTCCACTTT.

The V and J genes are TRBV5-8 and TRBJ2-5; TRBD1 aligns across 8 bases. CDR1 is SGHTS and CDR2 is YDEGEE in the germline V gene. The V and J ends lost 6 bases and 3 bases, in that order; junction bases with no gene match: 7. The CDR3 covers 14 residues. The CDR3 coding sequence is TGTGCCAGCAACTCCGGGACAGGCAAAGAGACCCAGTACTTC. This sequence encodes CASNSGTGKETQYF. The entire variable domain, with the rest obtained from reference TRBV5-8 and TRBJ2-5, is as follows: EAGVTQSPTHLIKTRGQQATLRCSPISGHTSVYWYQQALGLGLQFLLWYDEGEERNRGNFPPRFSGRQFPNYSSELNVNALELEDSALYLCASNSGTGKETQYFGPGTRLLVL.

The chain couples TRBV18 to TRBJ1-4, with no clear D. The V gene lost 4 bases and the J gene lost 4 bases, with 7 bases spanning the gap. This CDR3 contains 13 residues. Germline CDR1 is KGHSH and CDR2 is LQKENI. The CDR3 nucleotides read TGTGCCAGCTCACTAGATAGTAATGAAAAACTGTTTTTT. It translates to CASSLDSNEKLFF.

This chain connects TRBV19 to TRBJ1-2; possibly TRBD1 for D (6 bases). The V gene lost 3 bases and the J gene lost 0 bases, with 11 bases spanning the gap. Per the germline V gene, CDR1 is LNHDA and CDR2 is SQIVND (reference sequence). The CDR3 has 15 amino acids. The DNA of the CDR3 is TGTGCCAGTAGTATCCAGGGACAAGCTAACTATGGCTACACCTTC. Amino acid sequence: CASSIQGQANYGYTF.

This clone showed up just once. The rearrangement links TRBV4-3 to TRBJ2-3; D unresolved. The V end lost 2 bases, the J end lost 2 bases, and 14 bases lay between the germline ends. Germline CDR1 LGHNA, CDR2 YSLEER. The CDR3 spans 16 residues. The CDR3 here is CASSQRSRSPTDTQYF. CDR3 sequence (DNA): TGCGCCAGCAGCCAACGGTCGAGAAGCCCCACAGATACGCAGTATTTT.

This clone was recorded a few times. The V call is TRBV19, the J call TRBJ1-2; 7 nucleotides line up with TRBD1. The junction had 8 bases not matched to a gene; V was cut back by 3 bases and J by 4 bases. The CDR3 covers 15 residues. Germline V CDR1 and CDR2: LNHDA, SQIVND (reference sequence). The CDR3 spells CASSIGLQGPYGYTF. In DNA form, the CDR3 reads TGTGCCAGTAGTATTGGCCTACAGGGGCCCTATGGCTACACCTTC.

CDR3 DNA: TGTGCCAGCAGTTGGCGGGACGCTTATGAGCAGTTCTTC. Translating gives CASSWRDAYEQFF. The rearrangement joins TRBV6-6 to TRBJ2-1, with TRBD2 as a possible D gene (6 bases). V shed 4 bases and J shed 8 bases, with 12 bases lying between them. This CDR3 region has 13 residues. Germline loops: CDR1 MNHNY, CDR2 SVGAGI (reference sequence).

CDR3 nucleotide sequence: TGTGCCAGCAGTGGAGGGTTTGAGCAGTTCTTC. The encoded protein is CASSGGFEQFF. This sequence joins TRBV2 and TRBJ2-1; the D gene is possibly TRBD2 (5 bases). The CDR3 is 11 amino acids. Germline-derived CDR1 and CDR2 are SNHLY and FYNNEI. V was shortened by 4 bases and J by 9 bases, with 7 bases between the two germline ends.

The rearrangement joins TRBV7-2 to TRBJ2-7; TRBD2 might be the D (5 bases). Looked up from germline, CDR1 is SGHTA and CDR2 is FQGNSA. The V and J ends lost 3 bases and 3 bases respectively, with 12 bases between them. This CDR3 is built from 14 residues. DNA for the CDR3: TGTGCCAGCAGCTTCGAACTAGTTAGCTACGAGCAGTACTTC. This codes for CASSFELVSYEQYF. Together with reference TRBV7-2 and TRBJ2-7, the CDR3 gives the full variable domain: GAGVSQSPSNKVTEKGKDVELRCDPISGHTALYWYRQSLGQGLEFLIYFQGNSAPDKSGLPSDRFSAERTGGSVSTLTIQRTQQEDSAVYLCASSFELVSYEQYFGPGTRLTVT.

V and J are TRBV19 and TRBJ1-1; tentatively, D is TRBD1 (5 bases). CDR1 is LNHDA, CDR2 SQIVND, per germline (reference sequence). Trimming stripped 5 bases from V and 7 bases from J, with 8 bases between. CDR3 length: 11 amino acids. CDR3 amino acids: CASSVRVEAFF. The CDR3 region has the DNA TGTGCCAGTAGTGTCAGGGTTGAAGCTTTCTTT.

The genes are TRBV2 and TRBJ2-1; the D gene is possibly TRBD1 (6 bases). The CDR3 totals 15 residues. Germline V CDR1 and CDR2: SNHLY, FYNNEI. The germline V and J ends were trimmed by 4 bases and 4 bases, with 14 bases remaining between them. CDR3 in DNA: TGTGCCAGCAGTGGGGACGGACAGTTTTACAATGAGCAGTTCTTC. Amino acids: CASSGDGQFYNEQFF.

The genes are TRBV5-1 and TRBJ1-1, with TRBD1 matching over 8 bases. Germline assignment: CDR1 SGHRS and CDR2 YFSETQ. This CDR3 comprises 16 residues. V was clipped by 1 base and J by 3 bases; unmatched bases: 8. The CDR3 here is CASSLTRQGTYTEAFF. The CDR3 DNA sequence: TGCGCCAGCAGCTTGACAAGACAGGGGACCTACACTGAAGCTTTCTTT.

Concerning this clone: The germline gene is not matched at one end of the junction; a read error may be the cause. This rearrangement joins TRBV7-2 to TRBJ2-1, with a tentative D call TRBD1 (7 bases). Germline V CDR1 and CDR2: SGHTA, FQGNSA. The CDR3 is 12 residues long. The CDR3 DNA reads as TGTGCCAGCAGCTTAGGAGGGGGCTGGGGGGTCTTC. Translated, it gives CASSLGGGWGVF.

The V call is TRBV13, the J call TRBJ2-7; TRBD2 aligns across 10 bases. V lost 6 bases and J lost 3; bases outside the gene matches: 8. Germline V gives CDR1 PRHDT, CDR2 FYEKMQ (reference sequence). This CDR3 is built from 15 residues. CDR3 bases: TGTGCCAGCAGATCACAGCGGGAGGGGGACTACGAGCAGTACTTC. It encodes CASRSQREGDYEQYF.

The V gene is TRBV6-5, the J gene TRBJ2-7; possible D gene TRBD1, 6 bases. The CDR3 runs 14 residues. The V end lost 7 bases, the J end lost 2 bases, and 15 bases lay between the germline ends. Germline V gene sequence: CDR1 MNHEY, CDR2 SVGAGI. Here the CDR3 DNA reads TGTGCCAGCACCCAACCGGGACACGCCTACGAGCAGTACTTC. Translation: CASTQPGHAYEQYF.

The chain couples TRBV4-3 to TRBJ1-1; D is possibly TRBD1 (6 bases). Germline V gene lookup returns CDR1 LGHNA and CDR2 YSLEER. Trimming took off 4 bases at V and 6 bases at J, with 15 bases between the two ends. CDR3 length equals 14 residues. CDR3 loop: CASSRGPVGAEAFF. The DNA for the CDR3 is TGCGCCAGCAGCCGGGGGCCCGTGGGGGCTGAAGCTTTCTTT.

This clone was counted once. The J gene is TRBJ2-1, the V gene TRBV5-1; TRBD2 might be the D (7 bases). This CDR3 region has 17 residues. Germline V lookup: CDR1 SGHRS, CDR2 YFSETQ. Trimming removed 2 bases at V and 4 bases at J, with 19 bases between. CDR3 protein: CASSFSFRGAPYNEQFF. CDR3 nucleotides: TGCGCCAGCAGCTTTTCTTTCCGGGGGGCCCCTTACAATGAGCAGTTCTTC.